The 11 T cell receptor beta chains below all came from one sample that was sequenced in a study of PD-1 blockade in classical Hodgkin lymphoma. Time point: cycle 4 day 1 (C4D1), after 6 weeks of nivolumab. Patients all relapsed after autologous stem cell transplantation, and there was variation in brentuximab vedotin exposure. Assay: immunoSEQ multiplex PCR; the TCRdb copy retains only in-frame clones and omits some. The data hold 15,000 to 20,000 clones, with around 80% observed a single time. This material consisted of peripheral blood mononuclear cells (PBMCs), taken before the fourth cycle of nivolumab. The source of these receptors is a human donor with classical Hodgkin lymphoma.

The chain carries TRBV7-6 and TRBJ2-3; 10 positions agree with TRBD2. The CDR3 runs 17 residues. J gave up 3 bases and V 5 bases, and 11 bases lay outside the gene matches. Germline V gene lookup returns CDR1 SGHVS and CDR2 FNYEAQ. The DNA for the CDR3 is TGTGCCAGCAGCCTGGCGGCTAGCGGGAGTAGAACAGATACGCAGTATTTT. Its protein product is CASSLAASGSRTDTQYF.

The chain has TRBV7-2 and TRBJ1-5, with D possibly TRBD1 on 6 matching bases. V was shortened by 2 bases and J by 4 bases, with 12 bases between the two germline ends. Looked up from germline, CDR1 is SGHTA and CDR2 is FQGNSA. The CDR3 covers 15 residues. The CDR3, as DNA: TGTGCCAGCAGCTTAATAGAGGGGGTGAATCAGCCCCAGCATTTT. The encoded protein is CASSLIEGVNQPQHF.

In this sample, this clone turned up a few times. CDR3 DNA: TGTGCCAGTAGTCTATCATCTAACACTGAAGCTTTCTTT. Its protein product is CASSLSSNTEAFF. The chain has TRBV19 and TRBJ1-1; D gene uncertain. This CDR3 is 13 amino acids long. Trimming removed 5 bases at V and 2 bases at J, with 9 bases between. Germline assignment: CDR1 LNHDA and CDR2 SQIVND (reference sequence).

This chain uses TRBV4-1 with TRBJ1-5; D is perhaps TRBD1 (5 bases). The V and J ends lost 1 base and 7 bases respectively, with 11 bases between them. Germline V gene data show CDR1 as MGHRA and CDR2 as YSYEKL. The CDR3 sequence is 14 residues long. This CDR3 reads CASSQGWGNQPQHF. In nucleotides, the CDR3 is TGCGCCAGCAGCCAAGGTTGGGGGAACCAGCCCCAGCATTTT.

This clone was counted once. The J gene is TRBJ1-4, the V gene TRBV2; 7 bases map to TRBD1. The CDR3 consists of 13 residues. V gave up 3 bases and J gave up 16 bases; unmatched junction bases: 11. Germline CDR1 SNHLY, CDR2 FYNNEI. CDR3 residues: CASSETVPGGTFF. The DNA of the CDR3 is TGTGCCAGCAGTGAGACGGTTCCAGGGGGAACGTTTTTT. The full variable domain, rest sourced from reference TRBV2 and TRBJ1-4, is EPEVTQTPSHQVTQMGQEVILRCVPISNHLYFYWYRQILGQKVEFLVSFYNNEISEKSEIFDDQFSVERPDGSNFTLKIRSTKLEDSAMYFCASSETVPGGTFFGSGTQLSVL.

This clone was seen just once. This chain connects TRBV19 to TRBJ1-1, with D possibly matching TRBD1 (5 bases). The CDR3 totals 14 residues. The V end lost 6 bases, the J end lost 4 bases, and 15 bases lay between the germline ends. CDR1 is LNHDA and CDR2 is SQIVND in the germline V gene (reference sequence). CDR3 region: CASRIMTGATEAFF. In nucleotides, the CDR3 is TGTGCCAGTAGGATAATGACCGGGGCCACTGAAGCTTTCTTT.

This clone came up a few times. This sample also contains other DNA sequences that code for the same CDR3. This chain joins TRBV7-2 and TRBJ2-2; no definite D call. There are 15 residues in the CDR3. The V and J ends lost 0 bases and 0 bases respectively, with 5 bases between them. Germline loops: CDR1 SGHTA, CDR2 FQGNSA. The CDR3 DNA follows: TGTGCCAGCAGCTTAGCAGGTTCGAACACCGGGGAGCTGTTTTTT. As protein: CASSLAGSNTGELFF.

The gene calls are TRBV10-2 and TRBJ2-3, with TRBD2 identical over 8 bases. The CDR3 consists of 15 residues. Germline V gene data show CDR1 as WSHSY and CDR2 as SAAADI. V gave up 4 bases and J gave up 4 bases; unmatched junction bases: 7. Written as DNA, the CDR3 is TGCGCCAGCAGTGGGCCGGGGACTAGACCAGATACGCAGTATTTT. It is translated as CASSGPGTRPDTQYF.

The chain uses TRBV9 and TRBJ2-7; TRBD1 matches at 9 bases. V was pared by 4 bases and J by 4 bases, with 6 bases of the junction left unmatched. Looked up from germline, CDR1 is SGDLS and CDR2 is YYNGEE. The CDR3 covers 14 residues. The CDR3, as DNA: TGTGCCAGCAGCCCCCGACAGGGGGTTTACGAGCAGTACTTC. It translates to CASSPRQGVYEQYF.

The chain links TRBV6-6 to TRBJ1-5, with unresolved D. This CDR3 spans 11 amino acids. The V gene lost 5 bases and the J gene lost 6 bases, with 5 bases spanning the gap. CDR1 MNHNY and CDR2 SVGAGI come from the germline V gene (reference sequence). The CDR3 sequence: CASSLGQPQHF. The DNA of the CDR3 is TGTGCCAGCAGTCTGGGTCAGCCCCAGCATTTT.

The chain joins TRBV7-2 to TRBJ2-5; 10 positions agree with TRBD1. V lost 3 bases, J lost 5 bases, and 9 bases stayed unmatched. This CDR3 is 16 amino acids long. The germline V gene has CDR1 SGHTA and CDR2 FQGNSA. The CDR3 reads CASSFFPGTGAETQYF. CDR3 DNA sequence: TGTGCCAGCAGCTTCTTCCCCGGGACAGGGGCCGAGACCCAGTACTTC. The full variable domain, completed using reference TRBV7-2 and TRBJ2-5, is GAGVSQSPSNKVTEKGKDVELRCDPISGHTALYWYRQSLGQGLEFLIYFQGNSAPDKSGLPSDRFSAERTGGSVSTLTIQRTQQEDSAVYLCASSFFPGTGAETQYFGPGTRLLVL.